The 16 T cell receptor beta chains reported below all come from one sample, sequenced in a study of shared clonotypes between healthy human individuals (dated by TCRdb to 2018 to 2020). The library was obtained by the immunoSEQ multiplex PCR assay. Here the immuneACCESS table is served through TCRdb, limited to in-frame sequences with V and J called. Missing clones are a known gap in these copies; in checked studies unresolved V genes cover under half, and the rest lacks a known reason. The sample data list around 700,000 clones, and more than 70% of these were observed just once. The ten top clones hold 1.8% of the sample. Sequenced input: memory CD4+ T cells sorted from blood. The sample's cell subset or site, from its label and the paper: CD45RA-negative fraction. The receptors originated from a woman aged 25-40 years in good health.

The chain links TRBV6-1 to TRBJ2-7, with 10 bases aligning to TRBD2. The CDR3 covers 13 residues. After removal of 7 bases from V and 2 bases from J, the junction contained 2 bases not matched to a gene. In germline, CDR1 is MNHNS, CDR2 SASEGT. CDR3 sequence: CASIAGGPYEQYF. The CDR3 DNA reads TGTGCCAGCATAGCGGGAGGCCCCTACGAGCAGTACTTC.

This clone was seen a few times. V is TRBV9 and J is TRBJ1-4; TRBD1 is a possible D gene (6 bases). Germline V gene data show CDR1 as SGDLS and CDR2 as YYNGEE. The CDR3 covers 15 residues. V was cut by 3 bases and J by 3 bases, with 12 bases left in between. The CDR3 loop reads CASSDPTGANEKLFF. As DNA, the CDR3 is TGTGCCAGCAGCGACCCGACAGGAGCTAATGAAAAACTGTTTTTT.

This clone was observed a few times. The chain has TRBV7-9 and TRBJ1-4, with D possibly TRBD1 on 5 matching bases. The ends were cut back, 6 bases at V and 7 bases at J, with 15 bases in the middle. Germline V lookup: CDR1 SEHNR, CDR2 FQNEAQ (reference sequence). The CDR3 contains 14 residues. In DNA form, the CDR3 reads TGTGCCAGCAGAGATCAGGGAGTCGGTGAAAAACTGTTTTTT. Translating it yields CASRDQGVGEKLFF.

Concerning this clone itself: This CDR3 is also generated by other DNA sequences in the sample. The chain joins TRBV7-9 to TRBJ1-1; weak D call: TRBD1 (6 bases). Per germline, CDR1 SEHNR and CDR2 FQNEAQ (reference sequence). The length of the CDR3 is 14 residues. V lost 1 base and J lost 2, with 8 bases in between. CDR3 sequence reads: CASSLVGGNTEAFF. DNA for the CDR3: TGTGCCAGCAGCTTAGTCGGGGGCAACACTGAAGCTTTCTTT.

This clone was recorded a few times. J is TRBJ1-2 and V is TRBV5-1, with D unclear. Trimming cost V 3 bases and J 4 bases, with 13 bases left between them. Germline CDR1 and CDR2: SGHRS and YFSETQ. This CDR3 contains 14 residues. The CDR3 is CASSSVDGSYGYTF. Here the CDR3 DNA reads TGCGCCAGCAGCTCCGTCGACGGATCCTATGGCTACACCTTC.

V is TRBV2 and J is TRBJ1-6; TRBD1 aligns across 8 bases. Per germline, CDR1 SNHLY and CDR2 FYNNEI. CDR3 length: 16 amino acids. J lost 7 bases, V lost 2 bases, and 7 bases had no gene match. The chain's CDR3 is CASSETLDRVNSPLHF. The DNA of the CDR3 is TGTGCCAGCAGTGAAACCTTGGACAGGGTCAATTCACCCCTCCACTTT.

This chain uses TRBV7-8 with TRBJ2-7, with D perhaps given as TRBD1 or TRBD2 (5 bases each). This CDR3 is built from 15 residues. V lost 5 bases, J lost 3 bases, and 17 bases lay in between. Per germline, CDR1 SGHVS and CDR2 FQNEAQ. The CDR3 region is CASSPSPGPFYEQYF. As DNA, the CDR3 is TGTGCCAGCAGCCCTTCACCGGGACCATTCTACGAGCAGTACTTC.

This chain joins TRBV30 and TRBJ2-7; D not certain. CDR1 and CDR2 (germline): GTSNPN, SVGIG (reference sequence). Trimming removed 0 bases at V and 4 bases at J, with 10 bases between. The CDR3 runs to 13 residues. This CDR3 is CAWSVGQIYEQYF. The CDR3 DNA reads TGTGCCTGGAGTGTAGGGCAGATATACGAGCAGTACTTC.

This chain joins TRBV7-6 and TRBJ2-5; D is uncertain. CDR3 size: 11 residues. Germline CDR1 is SGHVS and CDR2 is FNYEAQ. The ends were cut back, 1 base at V and 5 bases at J, with 2 bases in the middle. DNA of the CDR3: TGTGCCAGCAGCTTAGATGAGACCCAGTACTTC. Its translation is CASSLDETQYF. The full variable domain, in which reference TRBV7-6 and TRBJ2-5 provide the parts outside the CDR3, is GAGVSQSPRYKVTKRGQDVALRCDPISGHVSLYWYRQALGQGPEFLTYFNYEAQQDKSGLPNDRFSAERPEGSISTLTIQRTEQRDSAMYRCASSLDETQYFGPGTRLLVL.

V and J are TRBV21-1 and TRBJ1-2; the DNA was not compared with TRBD1, the D call given in the table. TRBV21-1 corresponds to a pseudogene. The CDR3 has 12 residues. This CDR3 reads CSPRAGGYGYTF. CDR3 in DNA: TGCTCCCCAAGAGCAGGGGGCTATGGCTACACCTTC.

The V gene is TRBV28, the J gene TRBJ2-7, with 10 bases aligning to TRBD2. Germline CDR1 and CDR2: MDHEN and SYDVKM. There are 15 residues in the CDR3. Trimming took 2 bases from V and 7 from J; bases not matched to a gene: 8. The chain's CDR3 is CASSLASGRAGEQYF. The CDR3 coding sequence is TGTGCCAGCAGTTTAGCCAGCGGGAGGGCCGGAGAGCAGTACTTC.

The rearrangement joins TRBV7-2 to TRBJ2-1; D might be TRBD1 (6 bases). Germline CDR1 is SGHTA and CDR2 is FQGNSA. The CDR3 spans 13 residues. V dropped 1 base and J dropped 6 bases, with 7 bases sitting between them. The CDR3 region is CASSLGDINEQFF. The CDR3 coding sequence is TGTGCCAGCAGCTTAGGGGACATCAATGAGCAGTTCTTC.

This clone has more than one count but fewer than ten. The chain uses TRBV30 and TRBJ2-2; the D gene could be TRBD1 or TRBD2 (5 bases each). CDR1 GTSNPN and CDR2 SVGIG come from the germline V gene (reference sequence). This CDR3 comprises 13 residues. V was shortened by 0 bases and J by 7 bases, with 9 bases between the two germline ends. This chain's CDR3 is CAWSVGERGELFF. DNA for the CDR3: TGTGCCTGGAGTGTAGGGGAGCGCGGGGAGCTGTTTTTT.

This rearrangement joins TRBV28 to TRBJ2-5; 7 nucleotides match TRBD1. The CDR3 has 14 amino acids. Germline CDR1 and CDR2: MDHEN and SYDVKM. Trimming removed 6 bases from V and 6 bases from J; junction bases left unmatched: 10. CDR3 nucleotides: TGTGCCAGCAGCCTGATAGGGGGCGCGAAGACCCAGTACTTC. Encoded protein: CASSLIGGAKTQYF.

The rearrangement joins TRBV6-5 to TRBJ2-3, with TRBD2 matching 9 bases. The V segment lost 10 bases and the J segment 7 bases; nucleotides outside the gene matches: 12. Germline-derived CDR1 and CDR2 are MNHEY and SVGAGI. This CDR3 comprises 14 residues. CDR3 in DNA: TGTGCCACTACGGCGGGACTAGCACCGCATACGCAGTATTTT. Translating it yields CATTAGLAPHTQYF.

Concerning this clone: Within the sample, other DNA sequences also encode this same CDR3. The V call is TRBV5-1, the J call TRBJ2-5; 12 bases line up with TRBD2. The J segment lost 1 base and the V segment lost 2 bases, leaving 0 bases of the junction unmatched. The V gene's germline CDR1 is SGHRS and CDR2 YFSETQ. The CDR3 is 15 residues long. The CDR3 nucleotides read TGCGCCAGCAGCTTACTAGCGGGAGGCCAAGAGACCCAGTACTTC. This gives the protein CASSLLAGGQETQYF.